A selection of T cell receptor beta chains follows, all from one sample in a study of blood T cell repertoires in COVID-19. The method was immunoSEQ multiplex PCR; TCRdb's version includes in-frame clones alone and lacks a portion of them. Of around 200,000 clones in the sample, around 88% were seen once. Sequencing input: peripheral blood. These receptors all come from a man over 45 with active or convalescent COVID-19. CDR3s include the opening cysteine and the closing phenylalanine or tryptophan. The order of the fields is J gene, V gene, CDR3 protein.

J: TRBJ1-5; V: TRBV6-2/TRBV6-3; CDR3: CASSWDRASNQPQHF
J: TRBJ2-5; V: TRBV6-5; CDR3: CASSPLRGETQYF
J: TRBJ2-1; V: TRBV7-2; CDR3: CASSLAGLPSNEQFF
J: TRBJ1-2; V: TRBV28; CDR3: CASSPGGGYTF
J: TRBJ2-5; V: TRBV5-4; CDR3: CASSTGLPQETQYF
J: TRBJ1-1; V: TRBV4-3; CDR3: CASSPSFLEGNTEAFF
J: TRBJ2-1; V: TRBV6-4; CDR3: CARLGGQGVDNEQFF
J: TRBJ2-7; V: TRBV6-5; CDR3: CASSYLSLESSYEQYF
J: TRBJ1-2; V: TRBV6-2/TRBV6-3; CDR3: CASSYSRYGYTF
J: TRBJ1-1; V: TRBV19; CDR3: CASTPGDRGTEAFF
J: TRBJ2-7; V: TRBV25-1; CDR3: CASSEGSGPSYEQYF
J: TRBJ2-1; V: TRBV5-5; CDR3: CASSVTSGSVSYNEQFF
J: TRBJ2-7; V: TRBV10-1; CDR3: CASMASGSYEQYF
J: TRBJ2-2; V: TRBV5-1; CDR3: CASSATTGDTGELFF
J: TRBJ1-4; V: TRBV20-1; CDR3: CSASGWSGINEKLFF
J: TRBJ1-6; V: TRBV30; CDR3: CAWNGDRGSLPLHF
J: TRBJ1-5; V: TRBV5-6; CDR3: CASSFYRGNQPQHF
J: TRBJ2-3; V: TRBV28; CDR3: CASSSPSNPLQGADTQYF
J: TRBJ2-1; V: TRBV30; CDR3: CAWSVLGGTSVNEQFF
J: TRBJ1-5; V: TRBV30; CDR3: CAWSVGDYSNQPQHF
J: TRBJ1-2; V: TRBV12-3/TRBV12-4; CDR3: CASSDRGYGYTF
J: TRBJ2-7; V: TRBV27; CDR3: CASSLSVLGLVSYEQYF
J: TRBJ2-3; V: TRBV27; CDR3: CASSLGTSRSTDTQYF
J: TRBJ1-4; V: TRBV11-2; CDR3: CASSPRASSGAEKLFF
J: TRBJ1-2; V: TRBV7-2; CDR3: CASSFGEPYGYTF
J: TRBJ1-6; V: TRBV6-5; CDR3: CASRPLAGIGSPLHF
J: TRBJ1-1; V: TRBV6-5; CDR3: CASSPQDSRNTEAFF
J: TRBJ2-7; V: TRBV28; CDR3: CASSSDSFTYEQYF
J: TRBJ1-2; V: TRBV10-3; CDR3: CAISERGGDGYTF
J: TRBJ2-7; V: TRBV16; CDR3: CASSQGGSEQYF
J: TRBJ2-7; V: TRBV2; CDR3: CASSRERDYEQYF
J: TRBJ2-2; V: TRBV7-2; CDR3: CASRRPTSLVGELFF
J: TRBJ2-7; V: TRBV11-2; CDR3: CASSTGRGRQSSYEQYF
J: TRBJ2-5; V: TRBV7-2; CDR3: CASSDGGNIQETQYF
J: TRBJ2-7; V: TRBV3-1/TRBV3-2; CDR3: CASTERGGHTYEQYF
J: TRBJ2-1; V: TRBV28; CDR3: CASRGMGQGADEQFF
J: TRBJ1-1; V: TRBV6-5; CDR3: CASSPMGQLNTEAFF
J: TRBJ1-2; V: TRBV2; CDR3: CASSEPGQGSDYGYTF
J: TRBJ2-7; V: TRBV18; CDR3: CASSPAGQGTRYEQYF
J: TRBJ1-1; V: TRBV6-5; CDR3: CASSPPGGLEAFF
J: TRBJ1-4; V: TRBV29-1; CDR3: CSVTQGAGEKLFF
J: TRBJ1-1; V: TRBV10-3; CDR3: CAISGILENTEAFF
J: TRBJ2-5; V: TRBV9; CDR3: CASSSTSGTLETQYF
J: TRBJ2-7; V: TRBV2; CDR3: CASSVGGGSYEQYF
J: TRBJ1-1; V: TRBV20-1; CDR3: CSAAGGEAFF
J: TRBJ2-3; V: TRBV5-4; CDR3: CASSASGGASDTQYF
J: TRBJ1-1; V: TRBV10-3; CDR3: CAISDPTVNTEAFF
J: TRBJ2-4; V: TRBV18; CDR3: CASSQGDQNIQYF
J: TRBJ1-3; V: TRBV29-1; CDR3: CSVSRDSNSGNTIYF
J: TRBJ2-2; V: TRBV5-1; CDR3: CASILSSNTGELFF
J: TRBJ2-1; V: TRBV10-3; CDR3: CAAQSGTSGRAPEQFF
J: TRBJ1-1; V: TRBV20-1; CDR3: CSAEQGAAFF
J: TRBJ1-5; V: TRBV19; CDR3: CASSMLSGAHANQPQHF
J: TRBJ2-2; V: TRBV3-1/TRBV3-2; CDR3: CASSQVTGGTNTGELFF
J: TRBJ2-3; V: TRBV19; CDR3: CASSIRAGSGDTQYF
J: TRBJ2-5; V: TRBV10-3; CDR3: CAISKGLNQETQYF